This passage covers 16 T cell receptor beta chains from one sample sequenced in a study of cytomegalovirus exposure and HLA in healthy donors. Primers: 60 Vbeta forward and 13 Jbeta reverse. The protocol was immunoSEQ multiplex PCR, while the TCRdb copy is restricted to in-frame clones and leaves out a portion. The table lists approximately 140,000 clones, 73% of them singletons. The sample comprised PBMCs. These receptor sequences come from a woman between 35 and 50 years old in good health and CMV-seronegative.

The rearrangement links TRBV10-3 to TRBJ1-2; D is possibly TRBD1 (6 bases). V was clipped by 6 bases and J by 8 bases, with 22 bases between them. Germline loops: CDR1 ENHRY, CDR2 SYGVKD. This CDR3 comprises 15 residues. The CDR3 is CAIRQGRTTEWGYTF. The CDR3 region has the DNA TGTGCCATCAGACAGGGTAGGACCACCGAATGGGGCTACACCTTC.

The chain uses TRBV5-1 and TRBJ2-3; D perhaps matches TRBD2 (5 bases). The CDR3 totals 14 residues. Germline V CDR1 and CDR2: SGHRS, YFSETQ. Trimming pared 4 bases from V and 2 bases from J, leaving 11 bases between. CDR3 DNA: TGCGCCAGCAGCCCGGGAACCTTCACAGATACGCAGTATTTT. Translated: CASSPGTFTDTQYF.

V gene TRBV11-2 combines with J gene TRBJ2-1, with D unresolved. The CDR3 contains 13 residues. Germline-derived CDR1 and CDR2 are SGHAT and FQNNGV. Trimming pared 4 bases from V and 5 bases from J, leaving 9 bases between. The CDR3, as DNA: TGTGCCAGCAGCTCTTACACGAACAATGAGCAGTTCTTC. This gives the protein CASSSYTNNEQFF.

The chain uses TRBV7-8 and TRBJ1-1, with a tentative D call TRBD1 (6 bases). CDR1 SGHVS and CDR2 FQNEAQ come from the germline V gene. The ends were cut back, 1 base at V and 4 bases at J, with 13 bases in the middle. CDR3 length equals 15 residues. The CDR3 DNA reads TGTGCCAGCAGCTTAGTATTGGGGGCCGGCACTGAAGCTTTCTTT. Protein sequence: CASSLVLGAGTEAFF.

The CDR3 nucleotides are TGTGCCAGCAGTTGGTTAGGTGCGGGGGCCTACGAGCAGTACTTC. Protein sequence: CASSWLGAGAYEQYF. This chain connects TRBV27 to TRBJ2-7, with 7 bases fitting TRBD2. CDR3 length equals 15 residues. V lost 4 bases to trimming and J lost 2 bases; unmatched junction nucleotides: 8. Germline CDR1 is MNHEY and CDR2 is SMNVEV (reference sequence).

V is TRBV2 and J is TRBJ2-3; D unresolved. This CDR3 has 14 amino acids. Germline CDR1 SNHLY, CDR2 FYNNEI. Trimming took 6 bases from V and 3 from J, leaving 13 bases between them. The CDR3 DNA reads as TGTGCCAGCAGCGCCAGACTGGAAACAGATACGCAGTATTTT. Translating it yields CASSARLETDTQYF.

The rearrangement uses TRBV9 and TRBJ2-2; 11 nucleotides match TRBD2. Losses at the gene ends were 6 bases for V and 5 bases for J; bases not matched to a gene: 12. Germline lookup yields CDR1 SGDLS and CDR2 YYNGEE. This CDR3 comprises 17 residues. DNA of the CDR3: TGTGCCAGCAATCAGCTAGCGGGGGGCCCGAGGACCGGGGAGCTGTTTTTT. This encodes CASNQLAGGPRTGELFF.

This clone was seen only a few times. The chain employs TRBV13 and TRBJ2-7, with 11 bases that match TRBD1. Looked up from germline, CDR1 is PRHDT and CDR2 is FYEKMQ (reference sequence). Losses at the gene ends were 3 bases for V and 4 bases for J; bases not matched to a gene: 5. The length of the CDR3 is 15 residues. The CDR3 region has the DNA TGTGCCAGCAGCTTGGGACAGGGGGAGTCGTACGAGCAGTACTTC. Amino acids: CASSLGQGESYEQYF.

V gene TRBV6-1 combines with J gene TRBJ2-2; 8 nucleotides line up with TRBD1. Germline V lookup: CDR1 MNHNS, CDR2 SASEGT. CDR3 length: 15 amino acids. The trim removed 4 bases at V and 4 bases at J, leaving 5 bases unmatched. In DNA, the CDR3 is TGTGCCAGCAGTGGACAGGGGACCGGCACCGGGGAGCTGTTTTTT. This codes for CASSGQGTGTGELFF.

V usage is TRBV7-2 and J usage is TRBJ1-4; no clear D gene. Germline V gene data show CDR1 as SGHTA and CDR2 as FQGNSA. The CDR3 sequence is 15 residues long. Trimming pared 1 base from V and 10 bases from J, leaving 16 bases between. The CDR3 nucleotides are TGTGCCAGCAGCTTAGAGGATCGACACCCCACAAAACTGTTTTTT. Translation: CASSLEDRHPTKLFF.

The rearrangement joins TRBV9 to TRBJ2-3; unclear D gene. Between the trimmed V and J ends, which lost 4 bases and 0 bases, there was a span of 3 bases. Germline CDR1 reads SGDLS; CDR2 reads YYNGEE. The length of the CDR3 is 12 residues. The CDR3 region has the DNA TGTGCCAGCAGCTCTAGCACAGATACGCAGTATTTT. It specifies CASSSSTDTQYF.

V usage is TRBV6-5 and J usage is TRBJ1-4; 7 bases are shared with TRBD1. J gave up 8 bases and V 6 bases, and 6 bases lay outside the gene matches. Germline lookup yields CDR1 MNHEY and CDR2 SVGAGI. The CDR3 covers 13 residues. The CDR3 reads CASRGTVNEKLFF. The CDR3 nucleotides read TGTGCCAGCAGGGGGACAGTAAACGAAAAACTGTTTTTT.

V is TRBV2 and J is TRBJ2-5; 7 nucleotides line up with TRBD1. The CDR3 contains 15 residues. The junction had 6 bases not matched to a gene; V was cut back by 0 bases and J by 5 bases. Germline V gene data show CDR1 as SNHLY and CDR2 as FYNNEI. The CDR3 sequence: CASSEARGGWETQYF. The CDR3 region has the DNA TGTGCCAGCAGTGAAGCTAGAGGGGGCTGGGAGACCCAGTACTTC.

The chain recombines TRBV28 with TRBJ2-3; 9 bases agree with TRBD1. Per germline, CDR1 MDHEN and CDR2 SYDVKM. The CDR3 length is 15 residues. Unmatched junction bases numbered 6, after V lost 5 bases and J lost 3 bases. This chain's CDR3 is CASSPRGQGTDTQYF. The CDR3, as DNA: TGTGCCAGCAGTCCCCGGGGACAGGGAACAGATACGCAGTATTTT.

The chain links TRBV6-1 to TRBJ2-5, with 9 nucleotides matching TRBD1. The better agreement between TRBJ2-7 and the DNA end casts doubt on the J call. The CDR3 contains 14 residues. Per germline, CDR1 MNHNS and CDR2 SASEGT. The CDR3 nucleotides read TGTGCCAGCAGTTTTTTGGACAGGGGCTACGAGCAGTACTTC. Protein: CASSFLDRGYEQYF.

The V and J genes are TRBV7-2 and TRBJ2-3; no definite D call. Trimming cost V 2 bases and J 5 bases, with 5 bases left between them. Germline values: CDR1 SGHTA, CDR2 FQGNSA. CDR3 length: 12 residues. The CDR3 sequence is CASSLLRDTQYF. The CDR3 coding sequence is TGTGCCAGCAGCTTACTTAGAGATACGCAGTATTTT.